This TCR beta chain appears in the sequencing data of a study of T-cell memory formation after mild COVID-19. Overall study results and limits: Later expanders leaned toward CD4+, whereas clones contracting from day 15 to 85 were balanced CD4/CD8. Cross-reactive memory apparently joined, as some responding clones appeared in pre-infection memory. CD4+ contracting clones were found mainly in CM and EM, and CD8+ ones in EMRA.

Turning to this clonotype: Its antigen is not known.

TCRdb processed the 5' RACE reads anew with MiXCR; each CDR3 protein has one entry. Among roughly 410,000 distinct CDR3 sequences listed, approximately 25% were seen once. Trimming at V came to 3 bases and at J to 0 bases, leaving 6 bases not matched to a gene. This CDR3 has 16 amino acids. The material sequenced was PBMCs or a T cell subset sorted from them (not recorded which). This sequence originates from an adult woman who had mild COVID-19 (a few samples of this study predate the infection). Cell type and time point are not known. The chain joins TRBV12-3 or TRBV12-4 to TRBJ1-1; 8 nucleotides align to TRBD1. CDR3 DNA: TGTGCCAGCAGTTTGATGGACAGGGTCATGAACACTGAAGCTTTCTTT. Translation: CASSLMDRVMNTEAFF.